The 11 T cell receptor beta chains below were found in one sample sequenced in a study of blood T cell repertoires in COVID-19. The data were produced by immunoSEQ multiplex PCR, yet TCRdb's version contains in-frame clones alone and is incomplete. The sample lists approximately 280,000 clones, 75% to 90% occurring once. Sequenced: peripheral blood. The source is a man aged 40-50 years with acute or convalescent COVID-19.

The V gene is TRBV6-1, the J gene TRBJ1-5; the D gene is possibly TRBD1 (5 bases). CDR3 length: 17 amino acids. The V gene's germline CDR1 is MNHNS and CDR2 SASEGT. V was pared by 1 base and J by 0 bases, with 13 bases between. CDR3 bases: TGTGCCAGCAGTGAAGAAGCCCCAGGGTATAGCAATCAGCCCCAGCATTTT. Its translation is CASSEEAPGYSNQPQHF.

V is TRBV7-5 and J is TRBJ1-5; the DNA was not compared with TRBD1, the D call given in the table. TRBV7-5 corresponds to a pseudogene. The CDR3 covers 14 residues. The DNA of the CDR3 is TGTGTCAGACTCGCAGGGGGGAGCAATCAGCCCCAGCATTTT. It translates to CVRLAGGSNQPQHF.

This clone is a singleton in its sample. V and J are TRBV30 and TRBJ2-1; weak D call: TRBD2 (5 bases). This CDR3 is 14 amino acids long. Germline values: CDR1 GTSNPN, CDR2 SVGIG (reference sequence). V was clipped by 1 base and J by 0 bases, with 7 bases between them. The CDR3 spells CAWSAGFSYNEQFF. In nucleotides, the CDR3 is TGTGCCTGGAGTGCGGGATTCTCCTACAATGAGCAGTTCTTC.

Concerning this clone: Additional DNA sequences in this sample encode the identical CDR3. This chain uses TRBV24-1 with TRBJ1-5; D is uncertain. Trimming pared 4 bases from V and 3 bases from J, leaving 9 bases between. Germline V lookup: CDR1 KGHDR, CDR2 SFDVKD. This CDR3 is 14 amino acids long. The CDR3 spells CATSDRQLNQPQHF. CDR3 nucleotides: TGTGCCACCAGTGACCGACAACTCAATCAGCCCCAGCATTTT.

This clone was detected a few times. The rearrangement links TRBV19 to TRBJ1-5, with D possibly TRBD1 on 6 matching bases. CDR1 is LNHDA, CDR2 SQIVND, per germline (reference sequence). The CDR3 is 15 residues long. V lost 3 bases and J 4 bases, leaving 13 bases between the germline ends. In DNA form, the CDR3 reads TGTGCCAGTAGTATTTGGGCAGGGGATAATCAGCCCCAGCATTTT. Amino acids: CASSIWAGDNQPQHF.

CDR3: CASSLAQGIDNSPLHF. In DNA, the CDR3 is TGCGCCAGCAGCTTGGCACAGGGAATCGATAATTCACCCCTCCACTTT. This rearrangement joins TRBV5-1 to TRBJ1-6, with a tentative D call TRBD1 (6 bases). The CDR3 spans 16 residues. Deletions cut 0 bases from V and 5 bases from J, with 12 bases between. The germline V gene has CDR1 SGHRS and CDR2 YFSETQ. Looking up the rest from reference TRBV5-1 and TRBJ1-6 gives the full variable domain: KAGVTQTPRYLIKTRGQQVTLSCSPISGHRSVSWYQQTPGQGLQFLFEYFSETQRNKGNFPGRFSGRQFSNSRSEMNVSTLELGDSALYLCASSLAQGIDNSPLHFGNGTRLTVT.

This sequence joins TRBV6-6 and TRBJ1-2; TRBD1 matches 7 bases. The V segment lost 8 bases and the J segment 8 bases; nucleotides outside the gene matches: 8. The CDR3 is 12 amino acids. From germline, CDR1 is MNHNY and CDR2 SVGAGI (reference sequence). CDR3 region: CASHSQGEGYTF. CDR3 coding DNA: TGTGCCAGCCACTCCCAGGGGGAAGGCTACACCTTC.

Written as DNA, the CDR3 is TGTGCCATCAGCTTAGACAGGGTCGGCCAGCCCCAGCATTTT. This translates into CAISLDRVGQPQHF. The V and J genes are TRBV10-3 and TRBJ1-5; 7 nucleotides match TRBD1. V gave up 6 bases and J gave up 7 bases; unmatched junction bases: 9. Germline CDR1 and CDR2: ENHRY and SYGVKD. This CDR3 is built from 14 residues.

The chain combines TRBV3-1 (or the pseudogene TRBV3-2) with TRBJ1-2; no clear D gene. The CDR3 is 12 amino acids. The germline V and J ends were trimmed by 1 base and 6 bases, with 6 bases remaining between them. CDR1 is LGHDT and CDR2 is YNNKEL in the germline V gene (reference sequence). CDR3 in amino acids: CASSQVNNGYTF. In DNA, the CDR3 is TGTGCCAGCAGCCAAGTTAATAATGGCTACACCTTC.

With regard to this clone: This sample includes further DNA sequences coding for the same CDR3. The J gene is TRBJ1-2, the V gene TRBV27, with D possibly being TRBD1 (6 bases). Looked up from germline, CDR1 is MNHEY and CDR2 is SMNVEV (reference sequence). Trimming removed 2 bases from V and 4 bases from J, with 8 bases in between. This CDR3 is 13 amino acids long. The CDR3 protein is CASSLQGSYGYTF. DNA of the CDR3: TGTGCCAGCAGTTTACAGGGGAGCTATGGCTACACCTTC.

The rearrangement joins TRBV7-2 to TRBJ1-3, with no clear D. Looked up from germline, CDR1 is SGHTA and CDR2 is FQGNSA. The CDR3 is 13 amino acids. Between the trimmed V and J ends, which lost 5 bases and 3 bases, there was a span of 8 bases. CDR3 amino acids: CASSPGGGNTIYF. Here the CDR3 DNA reads TGTGCCAGCAGCCCCGGTGGTGGAAACACCATATATTTT.